This TCR beta chain comes out of a study of cytomegalovirus exposure and HLA in healthy donors. Study findings and constraints: In vitro work confirmed that a few CMV-associated chains recognize CMV antigens. Researchers catalogued roughly 170 TCR beta chains as cytomegalovirus-associated.

The PCR employed 60 Vbeta primers together with 13 Jbeta primers. Data came from immunoSEQ multiplex PCR; TCRdb stores just in-frame clones and leaves some out. The sample shows 200,000 to 250,000 clones, almost 80% of them seen only once. This CDR3 has 15 residues. V was clipped by 0 bases and J by 4 bases, with 13 bases between them. Per the germline V gene, CDR1 is SGDLS and CDR2 is YYNGEE. As concerns this clone: Its antigen is not known.

The V call is TRBV9, the J call TRBJ2-5, with D hard to call. The specimen sequenced was PBMCs. This clonotype was obtained from a man aged 18 to 29 in good health and CMV-seronegative. The CDR3 loop reads CASSVDPSARETQYF. The CDR3 region has the DNA TGTGCCAGCAGCGTAGATCCCAGCGCGCGAGAGACCCAGTACTTC.